Below are 26 T cell receptor beta chains sequenced from a single sample in a study of CD8 T cells in ankylosing spondylitis. TCRdb itself ran the 5' RACE reads through MiXCR, one entry per CDR3 protein. The sample has about 130,000 distinct CDR3 sequences, just under 7.5% seen once. The sequenced sample consisted of blood, either unsorted or a sorted T cell fraction (not recorded which). The receptors derive from a female donor with ankylosing spondylitis or in good health (not recorded which).

This clonotype was detected ten times or more. The rearrangement joins TRBV12-3 or TRBV12-4 to TRBJ1-4; D ambiguous. V lost 5 bases to trimming and J lost 4 bases, with 8 bases between them. The length of the CDR3 is 13 residues. The CDR3: CASSRQNNEKLFF. The CDR3 DNA sequence: TGTGCCAGCAGTAGGCAGAATAATGAAAAACTGTTTTTT.

This clonotype has a count of ten or more. The genes are TRBV6-6 and TRBJ1-2, with D possibly TRBD1 on 6 matching bases. The V gene's germline CDR1 is MNHNY and CDR2 SVGAGI (reference sequence). Trimming cost V 6 bases and J 4 bases, with 12 bases left between them. This CDR3 region has 13 residues. CDR3 loop: CASRTRQAYGYTF. DNA of the CDR3: TGTGCCAGCAGGACAAGACAGGCCTATGGCTACACCTTC.

The chain has TRBV12-3 or TRBV12-4 and TRBJ2-2; 7 bases line up with TRBD2. The CDR3 length is 14 residues. The V and J ends lost 6 bases and 4 bases, in that order; junction bases with no gene match: 5. This CDR3 reads CASSGLVGTGELFF. The DNA for the CDR3 is TGTGCCAGCAGCGGACTAGTGGGCACCGGGGAGCTGTTTTTT.

This clonotype was detected ten times or more. The CDR3 DNA follows: TGCGCCAGCAGCTTGACTGCAGGGGCTGGAAACACCATATATTTT. This sequence encodes CASSLTAGAGNTIYF. The gene calls are TRBV5-1 and TRBJ1-3; D may be TRBD1 (6 bases). Germline lookup yields CDR1 SGHRS and CDR2 YFSETQ. V lost 1 base and J 2 bases, leaving 10 bases between the germline ends. The CDR3 totals 15 residues.

This clonotype was counted many times. The chain is built from TRBV7-3 and TRBJ2-2; D remains unclear. This CDR3 is built from 12 residues. V lost 3 bases to trimming and J lost 8 bases, with 7 bases between them. CDR1 is SGHTA and CDR2 is FQGTGA in the germline V gene. The CDR3 DNA sequence: TGTGCCAGCAGCTTCAAGTTGGGGGAGCTGTTTTTT. Its protein product is CASSFKLGELFF.

This clonotype was detected many times. The chain uses TRBV12-3 or TRBV12-4 and TRBJ1-4; TRBD1 matches 11 bases. With V trimmed by 6 bases and J by 6 bases, 6 bases remained unmatched. There are 15 residues in the CDR3. The CDR3 reads CASRGQGVRDEKLFF. The CDR3 nucleotides read TGTGCCAGCAGGGGACAGGGGGTTCGGGATGAAAAACTGTTTTTT.

This clonotype has a count of ten or more. This chain connects TRBV29-1 to TRBJ2-3; no firm D call. V was trimmed by 7 bases and J by 6 bases, leaving 8 bases between them. Germline CDR1 reads SQVTM; CDR2 reads ANQGSEA. The CDR3 is made up of 10 amino acids. DNA of the CDR3: TGCAGCGCCCTGCGGGATACGCAGTATTTT. Translation gives CSALRDTQYF.

This clonotype was recorded at least ten times. The chain has TRBV12-3 or TRBV12-4 and TRBJ1-1; maybe TRBD1 (6 bases). The CDR3 loop spans 13 amino acids. The V and J ends lost 5 bases and 2 bases respectively, with 9 bases between them. The CDR3 reads CASSPGANTEAFF. CDR3 bases: TGTGCCAGCAGTCCAGGGGCCAACACTGAAGCTTTCTTT.

This clonotype was detected many times. This chain links TRBV5-1 with TRBJ1-2; D perhaps matches TRBD1 (6 bases). The CDR3 runs 14 residues. CDR1 SGHRS and CDR2 YFSETQ come from the germline V gene. V gave up 9 bases and J gave up 4 bases, with 19 bases separating them. The CDR3 DNA reads as TGCGCCACCAAGACCGGGACATCTCCCTATGGCTACACCTTC. Translation: CATKTGTSPYGYTF.

The chain is built from TRBV12-5 and TRBJ1-1; no clear D gene. The germline V gene has CDR1 LGHNT and CDR2 FRNRAP. This CDR3 contains 11 residues. V was trimmed by 4 bases and J by 8 bases, leaving 8 bases between them. CDR3 sequence: CASGSPGEAFF. Written as DNA, the CDR3 is TGTGCTAGTGGTTCGCCTGGGGAAGCTTTCTTT.

The sample holds many counts of this clonotype. This chain links TRBV6-5 with TRBJ2-5, with a tentative D call TRBD2 (5 bases). V lost 0 bases and J lost 5, with 10 bases in between. Germline loops: CDR1 MNHEY, CDR2 SVGAGI. The CDR3 runs to 14 residues. The CDR3 loop is CASSYSPPGETQYF. The CDR3 region has the DNA TGTGCCAGCAGTTACTCCCCCCCGGGGGAGACCCAGTACTTC.

This clonotype was seen many times. The rearrangement links TRBV7-2 to TRBJ2-7, with D possibly being TRBD1 (5 bases). Germline lookup yields CDR1 SGHTA and CDR2 FQGNSA. V dropped 5 bases and J dropped 8 bases, with 10 bases sitting between them. The CDR3 covers 11 residues. CDR3 coding DNA: TGTGCCAGCAGCCTAGGGGCCCAGCAGTACTTC. Its translation: CASSLGAQQYF.

There are many counts of this clonotype. The gene calls are TRBV20-1 and TRBJ2-7, with TRBD2 matching 8 bases. CDR3 length: 13 residues. J was trimmed by 6 bases and V by 4 bases; bases with no gene match: 8. Per germline, CDR1 DFQATT and CDR2 SNEGSKA (reference sequence). The CDR3 nucleotides read TGCAGTGCTAAAGCGGGGGCGGTCTCCGAGCAGTACTTC. This translates into CSAKAGAVSEQYF.

This clonotype was counted many times. The rearrangement links TRBV15 to TRBJ2-2; D not resolved. The V gene's germline CDR1 is LNHNV and CDR2 YYDKDF (reference sequence). V was pared by 0 bases and J by 6 bases, with 2 bases between. This CDR3 has 12 amino acids. The CDR3 bases are TGTGCCACCAGCAGAGAGGCCGGGGAGCTGTTTTTT. Residues: CATSREAGELFF.

This clonotype has ten or more counts. CDR3: CAISAETGELFF. CDR3 nucleotide sequence: TGTGCCATCAGTGCCGAAACCGGGGAGCTGTTTTTT. The genes are TRBV10-3 and TRBJ2-2; D not resolved. The CDR3 extends over 12 amino acids. Germline CDR1 and CDR2: ENHRY and SYGVKD. Trimming took 4 bases from V and 5 from J, leaving 5 bases between them.

This clonotype was recorded at least ten times. J is TRBJ2-4 and V is TRBV28; 7 positions agree with TRBD1. This CDR3 is built from 16 residues. Trimming took 7 bases from V and 2 from J; bases not matched to a gene: 11. Germline V gene data show CDR1 as MDHEN and CDR2 as SYDVKM. The CDR3 coding sequence is TGTGCCAGCAACGCCAGGGGGATCTTATCCAAAAACATTCAGTACTTC. Its translation: CASNARGILSKNIQYF.

This clonotype appeared many times. This chain connects TRBV12-3 or TRBV12-4 to TRBJ1-1, with a tentative D call TRBD1 (6 bases). This CDR3 region has 19 residues. V shed 1 base and J shed 1 base, with 22 bases lying between them. The CDR3 coding sequence is TGTGCCAGCAGTTTAGGGTTATACAGAGGGGGTAAGAGGAACACTGAAGCTTTCTTT. Translated, it gives CASSLGLYRGGKRNTEAFF.

Ten or more counts support this clonotype. The chain recombines TRBV5-5 with TRBJ2-2; maybe TRBD2 (6 bases). V was pared by 0 bases and J by 4 bases, with 13 bases between. The CDR3 covers 16 residues. Per the germline V gene, CDR1 is SGHKS and CDR2 is YYEKEE (reference sequence). In DNA, the CDR3 is TGTGCCAGCAGCTTGGCCGGAGGGACCAGCACCGGGGAGCTGTTTTTT. It translates to CASSLAGGTSTGELFF.

This clonotype was counted at least ten times. CDR3 in DNA: TGCGCCAGCAGCTTGGATTTTGGTGAAGGCACTGAAGCTTTCTTT. It encodes CASSLDFGEGTEAFF. This chain connects TRBV5-1 to TRBJ1-1, with unresolved D. The germline V and J ends were trimmed by 0 bases and 4 bases, with 13 bases remaining between them. Germline V CDR1 and CDR2: SGHRS, YFSETQ. The CDR3 runs 15 residues.

V usage is TRBV7-9 and J usage is TRBJ1-2; perhaps TRBD1 as D (5 bases). The CDR3 spans 13 residues. Trimming pared 6 bases from V and 4 bases from J, leaving 12 bases between. CDR1 and CDR2 (germline): SEHNR, FQNEAQ (reference sequence). This CDR3 reads CASRHTGGYGYTF. CDR3 nucleotide sequence: TGTGCCAGCAGACATACAGGCGGCTATGGCTACACCTTC.

This clonotype was observed many times. The V call is TRBV12-5, the J call TRBJ1-2, with 7 nucleotides matching TRBD1. V was clipped by 7 bases and J by 3 bases; unmatched bases: 2. Germline V lookup: CDR1 LGHNT, CDR2 FRNRAP. The CDR3 extends over 12 amino acids. CDR3: CASVGQDYGYTF. CDR3 bases: TGTGCTAGTGTCGGACAGGACTATGGCTACACCTTC. Supplemented by reference TRBV12-5 and TRBJ1-2, the full variable domain reads DARVTQTPRHKVTEMGQEVTMRCQPILGHNTVFWYRQTMMQGLELLAYFRNRAPLDDSGMPKDRFSAEMPDATLATLKIQPSEPRDSAVYFCASVGQDYGYTFGSGTRLTVV.

This clonotype was picked up many times. The CDR3, as DNA: TGCGCCAGCAGCTTGAGAACTAGCGGGACAGATACGCAGTATTTT. Translated: CASSLRTSGTDTQYF. The chain recombines TRBV5-1 with TRBJ2-3; 9 bases fit TRBD2. Germline CDR1 is SGHRS and CDR2 is YFSETQ. V dropped 1 base and J dropped 3; count of bases not matched to a gene: 3. This CDR3 contains 15 residues.

This clonotype was recorded at least ten times. This CDR3 reads CASSLGQGAGQPQHF. The CDR3 coding sequence is TGTGCCAGCAGCTTGGGACAGGGGGCAGGCCAGCCCCAGCATTTT. The V and J genes are TRBV7-2 and TRBJ1-5; 12 positions match TRBD1. The CDR3 spans 15 residues. Looked up from germline, CDR1 is SGHTA and CDR2 is FQGNSA. The trim removed 3 bases at V and 7 bases at J, leaving 4 bases unmatched.

The sample holds many counts of this clonotype. This rearrangement joins TRBV9 to TRBJ2-2; maybe TRBD1 (5 bases). The CDR3 consists of 15 residues. Per germline, CDR1 SGDLS and CDR2 YYNGEE. V was trimmed by 4 bases and J by 4 bases, leaving 14 bases between them. The CDR3: CASSQGRSSTGELFF. CDR3 nucleotides: TGTGCCAGCAGCCAGGGAAGGAGTTCCACCGGGGAGCTGTTTTTT.

This clonotype was seen many times. The chain has TRBV20-1 and TRBJ1-4; D remains ambiguous. Germline CDR1 DFQATT, CDR2 SNEGSKA (reference sequence). Trimming removed 7 bases from V and 4 bases from J, with 10 bases in between. The CDR3 consists of 12 residues. CDR3: CSVPGVNEKLFF. The CDR3 bases are TGCAGTGTTCCTGGGGTTAATGAAAAACTGTTTTTT.

This clonotype was found many times. The gene calls are TRBV18 and TRBJ2-3, with 7 positions matching TRBD1. CDR1 KGHSH and CDR2 LQKENI come from the germline V gene. The CDR3 contains 12 residues. V gave up 8 bases and J gave up 1 base; unmatched junction bases: 0. Written as DNA, the CDR3 is TGTGCCAGCGGACAGGGCACAGATACGCAGTATTTT. Amino acid sequence: CASGQGTDTQYF.